The clone carrying this TCR beta chain was recorded many times. RNA transcripts yielded amplified TCR beta CDR3 regions. HTBI primers drove first-round RT-PCR of the TCR CDR3. TCRdb reanalysed the multiplex PCR reads using MiXCR and keeps one entry per CDR3 protein. The table lists some 370,000 distinct CDR3 sequences, 15% to 20% of them singletons. The CDR3 covers 13 residues. CDR1 is DFQATT and CDR2 is SNEGSKA in the germline V gene (reference sequence). After removal of 4 bases from V and 8 bases from J, the junction contained 8 bases not matched to a gene. The data derive from a study of T cells in Graves' hyperthyroidism and ophthalmopathy. On the basis of clinical symptoms, serum thyroxine and TRAb, thyroid ultrasound and orbital computed tomography, diagnoses were made. The PBMCs had their origin in about 9.7 ml of fresh peripheral blood.

The J gene is TRBJ1-1, the V gene TRBV20-1; 9 bases map to TRBD1. Sequencing input: blood. This sequence was found in a woman aged 30 to 39 with Graves' hyperthyroidism that later progressed to Graves' ophthalmopathy. CDR3 DNA: TGCAGTGCTATTCCCCGGGACAGGGCGGAAGCTTTCTTT. Its protein is CSAIPRDRAEAFF.